This T cell receptor (beta chain) was documented in a study of T cell responses to AZD1222 COVID-19 vaccine. Study information: The analysis combined second doses at about 4 or about 12 weeks.

The CDR3 has 13 amino acids. Trimming shortened V by 5 bases and J by 2 bases, and 9 bases separated the two germline ends. Germline V gene sequence: CDR1 SSHAT, CDR2 FNYEAQ (reference sequence). Whole-study results and caveats: The study sampled repertoires only after the peak T cell response. Nearly half of the spike-specific TCRs reportedly recognize variant regions that carry no mutations. The study identified only a handful of AZD1222 recipients as seropositive at baseline.

Repertoires were generated with immunoSEQ multiplex PCR, while TCRdb's copy carries only in-frame clones and drops some. The data contain approximately 150,000 clones, roughly 92% of them seen just once; the ten biggest clones take up 2.3%. Worth noting for this clone: As yet, its antigen is unknown.

Sequences were derived from peripheral blood, sampled on day 0 of AZD1222 vaccination. The V and J genes are TRBV7-7 and TRBJ2-5; a possible D gene is TRBD1 (5 bases). The receptor's source is an adult in good health. CDR3 sequence: CASSLDRQETQYF. The CDR3 DNA is TGTGCCAGCAGCCTCGACAGACAAGAGACCCAGTACTTC.